The T cell receptor beta chain under discussion was sequenced for a study of shared clonotypes between healthy human individuals. Study-level background: CD4 naive and CD4 memory each took three plates per donor, while CD8 naive took two and CD8 memory one.

Of note for this clone: The antigen remains undetermined.

This CDR3 has 14 residues. V was shortened by 6 bases and J by 3 bases, with 14 bases between the two germline ends. Per germline, CDR1 MNHNY and CDR2 SVGAGI (reference sequence). All the donors were Caucasian adults who lived in Nashville, Tennessee. The authors loaded 200 ng DNA, 28,000 or so T cell genomes, into sorted-subset replicate PCRs. TCRdb's copy holds only in-frame clones and misses some; the assay was immunoSEQ multiplex PCR. The sample records some 1 million clones, approximately 76% being singletons. Regarding the study as a whole: A generally larger estimated richness was seen in naive subsets than in memory subsets.

The chain links TRBV6-6 to TRBJ1-2; no reliable D call. Sequenced input: memory CD4+ T cells sorted from blood. Subset meaning: CD45RA-negative fraction. The origin of this receptor is a man aged 18 to 30 in good health. The CDR3 region has the DNA TGTGCCAGCAGCGACGGGTCCCTATACTATGGCTACACCTTC. Translation: CASSDGSLYYGYTF.